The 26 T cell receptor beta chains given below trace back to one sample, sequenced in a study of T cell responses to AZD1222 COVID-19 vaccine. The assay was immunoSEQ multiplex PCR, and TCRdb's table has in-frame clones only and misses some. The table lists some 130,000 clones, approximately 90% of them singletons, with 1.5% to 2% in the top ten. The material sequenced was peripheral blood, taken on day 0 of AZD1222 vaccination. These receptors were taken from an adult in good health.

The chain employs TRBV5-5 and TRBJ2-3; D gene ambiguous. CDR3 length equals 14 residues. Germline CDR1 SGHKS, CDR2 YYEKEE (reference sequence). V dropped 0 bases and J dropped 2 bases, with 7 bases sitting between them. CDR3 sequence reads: CASSLGTITDTQYF. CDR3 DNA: TGTGCCAGCAGCTTGGGGACCATCACAGATACGCAGTATTTT.

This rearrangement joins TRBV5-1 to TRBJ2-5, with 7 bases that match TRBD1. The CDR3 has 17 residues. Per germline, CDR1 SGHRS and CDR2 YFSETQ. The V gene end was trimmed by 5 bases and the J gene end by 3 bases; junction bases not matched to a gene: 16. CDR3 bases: TGCGCCAGCAGACAGGGGTGGGAACACCGGCGAAAAGAGACCCAGTACTTC. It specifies CASRQGWEHRRKETQYF.

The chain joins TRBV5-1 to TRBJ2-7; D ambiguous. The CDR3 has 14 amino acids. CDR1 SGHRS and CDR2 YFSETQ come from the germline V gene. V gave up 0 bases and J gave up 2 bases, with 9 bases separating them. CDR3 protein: CASSLGVTAYEQYF. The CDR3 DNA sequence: TGCGCCAGCAGCTTGGGCGTTACGGCCTACGAGCAGTACTTC.

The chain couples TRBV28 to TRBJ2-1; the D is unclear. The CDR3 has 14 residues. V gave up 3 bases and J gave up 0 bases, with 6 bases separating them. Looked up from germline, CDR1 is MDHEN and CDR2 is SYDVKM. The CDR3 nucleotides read TGTGCCAGCAGTTTCAGAAGCTCCTACAATGAGCAGTTCTTC. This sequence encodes CASSFRSSYNEQFF.

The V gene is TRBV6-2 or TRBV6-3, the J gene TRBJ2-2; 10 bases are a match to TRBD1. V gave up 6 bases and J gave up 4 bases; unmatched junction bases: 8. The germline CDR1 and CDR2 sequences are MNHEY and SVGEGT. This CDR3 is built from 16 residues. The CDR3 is CASSPGTGESTGELFF. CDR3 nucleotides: TGTGCCAGCAGCCCGGGGACAGGGGAGTCCACCGGGGAGCTGTTTTTT.

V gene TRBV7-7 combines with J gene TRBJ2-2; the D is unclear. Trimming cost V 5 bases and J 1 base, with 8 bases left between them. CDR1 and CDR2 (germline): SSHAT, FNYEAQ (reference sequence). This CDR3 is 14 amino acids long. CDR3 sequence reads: CASSLERNTGELFF. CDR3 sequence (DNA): TGTGCCAGCAGCCTAGAGCGGAACACCGGGGAGCTGTTTTTT.

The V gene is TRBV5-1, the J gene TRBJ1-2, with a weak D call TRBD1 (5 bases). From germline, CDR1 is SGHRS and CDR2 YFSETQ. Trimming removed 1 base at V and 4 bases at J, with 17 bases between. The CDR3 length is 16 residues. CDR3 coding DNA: TGCGCCAGCAGCTTGCTCGGGGCCATAAACGCCTATGGCTACACCTTC. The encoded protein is CASSLLGAINAYGYTF.

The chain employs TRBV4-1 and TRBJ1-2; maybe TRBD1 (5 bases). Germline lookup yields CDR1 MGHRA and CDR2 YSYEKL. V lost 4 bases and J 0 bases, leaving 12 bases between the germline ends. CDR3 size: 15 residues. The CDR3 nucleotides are TGCGCCAGCAGCCTACCGACAGTCTCTAACTATGGCTACACCTTC. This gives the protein CASSLPTVSNYGYTF.

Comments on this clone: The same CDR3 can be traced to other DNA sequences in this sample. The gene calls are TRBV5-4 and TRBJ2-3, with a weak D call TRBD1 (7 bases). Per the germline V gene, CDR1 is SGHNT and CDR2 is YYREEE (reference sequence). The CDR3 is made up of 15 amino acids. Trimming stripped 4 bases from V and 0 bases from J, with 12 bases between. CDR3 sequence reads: CASSPTGTSTDTQYF. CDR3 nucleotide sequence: TGTGCCAGCAGCCCGACAGGGACTAGCACAGATACGCAGTATTTT.

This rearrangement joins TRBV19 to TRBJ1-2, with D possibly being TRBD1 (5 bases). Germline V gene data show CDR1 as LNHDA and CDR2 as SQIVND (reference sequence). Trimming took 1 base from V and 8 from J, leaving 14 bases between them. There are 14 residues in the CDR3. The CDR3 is CASSIVAGPRGYTF. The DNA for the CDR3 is TGTGCCAGTAGTATAGTCGCAGGGCCTCGAGGCTACACCTTC.

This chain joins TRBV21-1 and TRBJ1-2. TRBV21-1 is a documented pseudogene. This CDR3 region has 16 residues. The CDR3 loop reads CASSNSQERQPYGYTF. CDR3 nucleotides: TGTGCCAGCAGCAACAGTCAGGAGCGGCAGCCCTATGGCTACACCTTC.

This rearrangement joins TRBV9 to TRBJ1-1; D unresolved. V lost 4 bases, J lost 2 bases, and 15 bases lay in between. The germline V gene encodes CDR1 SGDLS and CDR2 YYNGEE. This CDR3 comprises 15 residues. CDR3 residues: CASSPFDTTNTEAFF. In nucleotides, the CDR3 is TGTGCCAGCAGCCCTTTCGACACGACAAACACTGAAGCTTTCTTT.

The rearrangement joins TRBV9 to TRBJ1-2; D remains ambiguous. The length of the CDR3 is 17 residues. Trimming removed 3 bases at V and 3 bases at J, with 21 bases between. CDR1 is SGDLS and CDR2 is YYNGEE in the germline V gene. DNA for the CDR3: TGTGCCAGCAGCGCCCCGATCGAGCTACAAGTACACTATGGCTACACCTTC. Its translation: CASSAPIELQVHYGYTF.

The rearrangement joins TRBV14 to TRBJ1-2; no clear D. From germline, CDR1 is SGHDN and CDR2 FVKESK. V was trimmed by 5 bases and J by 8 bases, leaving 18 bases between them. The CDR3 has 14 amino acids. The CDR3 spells CASSFGRPAKGYTF. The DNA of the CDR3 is TGTGCCAGCAGCTTCGGACGCCCGGCGAAGGGCTACACCTTC.

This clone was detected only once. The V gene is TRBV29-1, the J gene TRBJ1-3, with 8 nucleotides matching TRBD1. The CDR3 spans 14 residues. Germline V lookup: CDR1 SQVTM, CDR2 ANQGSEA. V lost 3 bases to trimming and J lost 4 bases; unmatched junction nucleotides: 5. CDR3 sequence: CSVDQGAGGNTIYF. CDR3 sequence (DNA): TGCAGCGTTGATCAGGGGGCAGGGGGAAACACCATATATTTT.

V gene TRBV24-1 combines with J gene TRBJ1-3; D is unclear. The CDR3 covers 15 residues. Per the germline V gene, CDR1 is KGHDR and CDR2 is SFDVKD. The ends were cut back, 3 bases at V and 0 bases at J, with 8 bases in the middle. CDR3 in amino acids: CATSDLACSGNTIYF. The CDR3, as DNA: TGTGCCACCAGTGATCTGGCCTGCTCTGGAAACACCATATATTTT.

As DNA, the CDR3 is TGTGCCAGCAATGGACAGTTGAGCTATGGCTACACCTTC. Its translation: CASNGQLSYGYTF. The chain links TRBV2 to TRBJ1-2; D is perhaps TRBD1 (6 bases). V lost 7 bases, J lost 4 bases, and 13 bases lay in between. CDR1 is SNHLY, CDR2 FYNNEI, per germline. This CDR3 has 13 amino acids.

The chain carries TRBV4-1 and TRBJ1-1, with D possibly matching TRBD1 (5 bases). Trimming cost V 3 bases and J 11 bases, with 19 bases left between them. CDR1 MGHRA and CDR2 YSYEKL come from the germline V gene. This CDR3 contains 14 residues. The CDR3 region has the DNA TGCGCCAGCAGCCACGGGGGTGGTATTAGTGAGGCTTTCTTT. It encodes CASSHGGGISEAFF.

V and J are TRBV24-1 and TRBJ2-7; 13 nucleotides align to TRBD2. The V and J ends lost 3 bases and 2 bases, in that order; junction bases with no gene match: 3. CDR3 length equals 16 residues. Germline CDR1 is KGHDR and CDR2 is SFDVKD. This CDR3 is CATSDVGTSGTYEQYF. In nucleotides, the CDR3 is TGTGCCACCAGTGATGTCGGGACTAGCGGGACCTACGAGCAGTACTTC.

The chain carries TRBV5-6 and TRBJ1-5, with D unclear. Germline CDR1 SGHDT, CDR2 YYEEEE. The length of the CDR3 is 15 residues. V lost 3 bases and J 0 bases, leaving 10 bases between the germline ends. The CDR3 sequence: CASSSEQLSNQPQHF. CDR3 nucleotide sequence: TGTGCCAGCAGCTCGGAGCAGCTTAGCAATCAGCCCCAGCATTTT.

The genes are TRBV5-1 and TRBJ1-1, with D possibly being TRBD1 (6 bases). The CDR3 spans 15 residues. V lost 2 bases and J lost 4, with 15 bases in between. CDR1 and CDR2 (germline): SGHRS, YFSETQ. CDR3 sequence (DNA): TGCGCCAGCAGCTTAGGGGCAGGGGTTGGCACTGAAGCTTTCTTT. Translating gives CASSLGAGVGTEAFF. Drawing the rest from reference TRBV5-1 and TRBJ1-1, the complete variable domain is KAGVTQTPRYLIKTRGQQVTLSCSPISGHRSVSWYQQTPGQGLQFLFEYFSETQRNKGNFPGRFSGRQFSNSRSEMNVSTLELGDSALYLCASSLGAGVGTEAFFGQGTRLTVV.

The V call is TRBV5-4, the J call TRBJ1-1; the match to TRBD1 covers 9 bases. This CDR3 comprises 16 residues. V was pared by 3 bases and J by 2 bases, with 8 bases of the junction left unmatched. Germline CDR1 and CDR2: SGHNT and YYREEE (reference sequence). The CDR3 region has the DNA TGTGCCAGCAGCTCAGGCCCACAGGGGGCAAACACTGAAGCTTTCTTT. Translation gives CASSSGPQGANTEAFF.

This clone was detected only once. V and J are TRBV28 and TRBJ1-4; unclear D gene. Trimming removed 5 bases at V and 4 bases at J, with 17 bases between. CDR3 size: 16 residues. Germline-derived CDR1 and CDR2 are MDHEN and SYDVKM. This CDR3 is CASSRRAQNRNEKLFF. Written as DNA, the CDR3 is TGTGCCAGCAGTAGACGGGCTCAAAATCGTAATGAAAAACTGTTTTTT.

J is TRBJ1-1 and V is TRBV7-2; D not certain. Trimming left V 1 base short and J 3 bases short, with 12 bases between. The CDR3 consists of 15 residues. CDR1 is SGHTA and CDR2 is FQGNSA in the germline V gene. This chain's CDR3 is CASSLEGRSYTEAFF. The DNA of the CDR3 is TGTGCCAGCAGCTTAGAAGGCAGAAGCTACACTGAAGCTTTCTTT.

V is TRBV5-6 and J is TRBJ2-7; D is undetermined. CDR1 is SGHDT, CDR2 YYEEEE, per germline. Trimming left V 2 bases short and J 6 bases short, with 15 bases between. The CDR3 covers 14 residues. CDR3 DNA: TGTGCCAGCAGCTTAGTACAATGGATGGGCGAGCAGTACTTC. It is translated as CASSLVQWMGEQYF.

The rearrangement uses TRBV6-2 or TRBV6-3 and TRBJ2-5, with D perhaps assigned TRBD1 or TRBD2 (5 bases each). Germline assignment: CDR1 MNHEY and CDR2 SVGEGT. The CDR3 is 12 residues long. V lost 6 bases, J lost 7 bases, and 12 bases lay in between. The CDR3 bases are TGTGCCAGCAGCCAGGGAGCGCCGACCCAGTACTTC. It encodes CASSQGAPTQYF.